These 25 T cell receptor beta chains share one sample of origin, sequenced in a study of shared clonotypes between healthy human individuals. The table came from immunoSEQ multiplex PCR; TCRdb's copy has only in-frame clones and leaves some out. This table holds 2 million to 3 million clones, 80% to 95% found once. The sequenced material came from naive CD4+ T cells from PBMCs. As to subset: CD45RA+ positively selected. Receptor source: a young man in good health. Some clones in this sample may be carry-over from other donors' samples.

This clone was seen just once. The J gene is TRBJ1-6, the V gene TRBV6-1, with D possibly matching TRBD1 (5 bases). The V end was cut by 6 bases, the J end by 11 bases, with 14 bases between. The CDR3 is made up of 13 amino acids. The germline gives CDR1 MNHNS, CDR2 SASEGT. This CDR3 is CASRGDAWAPLHF. CDR3 DNA: TGTGCCAGCAGGGGGGACGCCTGGGCACCCCTCCACTTT.

V is TRBV19 and J is TRBJ1-5; D gene unclear. Looked up from germline, CDR1 is LNHDA and CDR2 is SQIVND (reference sequence). Trimming took off 9 bases at V and 8 bases at J, with 11 bases between the two ends. The length of the CDR3 is 11 residues. The CDR3 is CASGPVKPQHF. The CDR3 DNA reads as TGTGCCAGCGGTCCAGTGAAGCCCCAGCATTTT.

With regard to this clone: A much larger clone differs by one base, so this may be a read error. The rearrangement uses TRBV5-1 and TRBJ2-7, with D unresolved. Germline CDR1 reads SGHRS; CDR2 reads YFSETQ. V gave up 3 bases and J gave up 3 bases, with 4 bases separating them. This CDR3 comprises 11 residues. CDR3 amino acids: CASSWGYEQYF. The CDR3 nucleotides are TGCGCCAGCAGCTGGGGCTACGAGCAGTACTTC. Full variable domain (rest looked up from reference TRBV5-1 and TRBJ2-7): KAGVTQTPRYLIKTRGQQVTLSCSPISGHRSVSWYQQTPGQGLQFLFEYFSETQRNKGNFPGRFSGRQFSNSRSEMNVSTLELGDSALYLCASSWGYEQYFGPGTRLTVT.

J is TRBJ2-3 and V is TRBV14; 7 bases are shared with TRBD2. CDR1 and CDR2 from the germline V gene are SGHDN and FVKESK. V lost 4 bases to trimming and J lost 3 bases; unmatched junction nucleotides: 4. This CDR3 comprises 14 residues. As DNA, the CDR3 is TGTGCCAGCAGCCGGGGCGGGGGAACAGATACGCAGTATTTT. It encodes CASSRGGGTDTQYF.

This clone came up once. The chain recombines TRBV19 with TRBJ2-2; D unresolved. The CDR3 consists of 13 residues. CDR1 is LNHDA, CDR2 SQIVND, per germline (reference sequence). Trimming left V 5 bases short and J 6 bases short, with 10 bases between. DNA of the CDR3: TGTGCCAGTAGTGCCCCTTGGGCCGGGGAGCTGTTTTTT. Amino acids: CASSAPWAGELFF.

The chain combines TRBV9 with TRBJ1-1, with D possibly matching TRBD1 (5 bases). The germline CDR1 and CDR2 sequences are SGDLS and YYNGEE. This CDR3 has 13 amino acids. V lost 2 bases to trimming and J lost 6 bases, with 11 bases between them. CDR3 loop: CASSVSGSAEAFF. CDR3 bases: TGTGCCAGCAGCGTTTCAGGGAGCGCTGAAGCTTTCTTT.

Of note for this clone: The identical CDR3 is also encoded by other nucleotide sequences in the sample. The chain employs TRBV7-9 and TRBJ1-1; D ambiguous. Germline CDR1 reads SEHNR; CDR2 reads FQNEAQ (reference sequence). Between the trimmed V and J ends, which lost 3 bases and 2 bases, there was a span of 7 bases. CDR3 size: 13 residues. For the CDR3, the DNA is TGTGCCAGCAGCTTCGCAGAAAACACTGAAGCTTTCTTT. Translation gives CASSFAENTEAFF.

The CDR3 DNA sequence: TGTGCCAGCTCGCAAGAAACAGGGTATGGCTACACCTTC. It is translated as CASSQETGYGYTF. V gene TRBV18 combines with J gene TRBJ1-2; a weak D match, TRBD1 (6 bases). This CDR3 spans 13 amino acids. The germline V and J ends were trimmed by 6 bases and 5 bases, with 13 bases remaining between them. Germline V lookup: CDR1 KGHSH, CDR2 LQKENI.

In the case of this clone: Other DNA sequences in this sample translate to the same CDR3. V is TRBV6-1 and J is TRBJ1-1; 9 bases are shared with TRBD1. J lost 2 bases, V lost 6 bases, and 1 base had no gene match. Germline V gene sequence: CDR1 MNHNS, CDR2 SASEGT. The CDR3 contains 13 residues. The CDR3 nucleotides read TGTGCCAGCAGACAGGGGGCAAACACTGAAGCTTTCTTT. This sequence encodes CASRQGANTEAFF.

J is TRBJ1-5 and V is TRBV19; the match to TRBD1 covers 7 bases. The CDR3 sequence is 15 residues long. Losses at the gene ends were 5 bases for V and 7 bases for J; bases not matched to a gene: 11. Germline V CDR1 and CDR2: LNHDA, SQIVND (reference sequence). The CDR3 nucleotides are TGTGCCAGTAGTTTCGGGGACAGATCAGGCCAGCCCCAGCATTTT. Translation gives CASSFGDRSGQPQHF.

The V call is TRBV5-1, the J call TRBJ2-4; 11 bases are shared with TRBD1. Germline V gene data show CDR1 as SGHRS and CDR2 as YFSETQ. With 3 bases clipped from V and 7 bases from J, the junction kept 12 bases outside the gene matches. This CDR3 contains 17 residues. The CDR3, as DNA: TGCGCCAGCAGCTCCAGGCCGGGACAGGGGGTTGAGAACATTCAGTACTTC. Amino acid sequence: CASSSRPGQGVENIQYF.

Details on this clone: A read error may account for a junction end that differs from germline. J is TRBJ2-5 and V is TRBV2, with 9 bases identical to TRBD1. The CDR3 is 14 amino acids. CDR1 is SNHLY, CDR2 FYNNEI, per germline. This CDR3 reads CASREGTGPGAQYF. CDR3 coding DNA: TGTGCCAGCAGGGAAGGGACAGGGCCCGGGGCCCAGTACTTC.

The V and J genes are TRBV19 and TRBJ2-5; weak D call: TRBD2 (5 bases). This CDR3 is 16 amino acids long. CDR1 is LNHDA, CDR2 SQIVND, per germline (reference sequence). V was trimmed by 5 bases and J by 0 bases, leaving 16 bases between them. CDR3: CASSSRGAAYQETQYF. The CDR3 nucleotides read TGTGCCAGTAGTTCCCGAGGAGCGGCCTACCAAGAGACCCAGTACTTC.

The V gene is TRBV27, the J gene TRBJ2-1; D gene ambiguous. Germline assignment: CDR1 MNHEY and CDR2 SMNVEV (reference sequence). The CDR3 is made up of 13 amino acids. V shed 0 bases and J shed 15 bases, with 15 bases lying between them. This CDR3 reads CASSLSLWRPTFF. CDR3 in DNA: TGTGCCAGCAGTTTATCTCTTTGGCGCCCGACGTTCTTC.

This chain links TRBV28 with TRBJ2-1, with 11 bases that match TRBD2. The CDR3 extends over 16 amino acids. The germline CDR1 and CDR2 sequences are MDHEN and SYDVKM. V gave up 4 bases and J gave up 9 bases; unmatched junction bases: 11. The CDR3 DNA follows: TGTGCCAGCAGTTACCCCCGGCTAGCGGGAGGCACTGAGCAGTTCTTC. It translates to CASSYPRLAGGTEQFF.

A remark on this clone: Other nucleotide sequences in the sample specify the same CDR3. This rearrangement joins TRBV18 to TRBJ2-2; D may be TRBD1 (5 bases). Germline lookup yields CDR1 KGHSH and CDR2 LQKENI. V shed 3 bases and J shed 0 bases, with 5 bases lying between them. The CDR3 length is 14 residues. The CDR3 region is CASSPTANTGELFF. The CDR3, as DNA: TGTGCCAGCTCACCGACAGCGAACACCGGGGAGCTGTTTTTT.

V is TRBV7-2 and J is TRBJ2-7; the D gene is possibly TRBD2 (6 bases). Trimming took off 5 bases at V and 3 bases at J, with 20 bases between the two ends. The V gene's germline CDR1 is SGHTA and CDR2 FQGNSA. The CDR3 has 16 amino acids. CDR3 region: CASSPSVLASDYEQYF. The CDR3 region has the DNA TGTGCCAGCAGCCCCTCCGTCCTAGCGAGCGACTACGAGCAGTACTTC.

The CDR3 nucleotides read TGTGCCAGCAGCTTAGTCCCAGGGGAAACTGAAGCTTTCTTT. Protein product: CASSLVPGETEAFF. The chain couples TRBV7-2 to TRBJ1-1, with TRBD1 as a possible D gene (6 bases). The CDR3 runs 14 residues. Germline V gene lookup returns CDR1 SGHTA and CDR2 FQGNSA. Trimming stripped 1 base from V and 5 bases from J, with 11 bases between.

The count of this clone is one. This chain connects TRBV7-2 to TRBJ2-6; a possible D gene is TRBD2 (5 bases). This CDR3 spans 16 amino acids. V was cut by 7 bases and J by 2 bases, with 15 bases left in between. The germline CDR1 and CDR2 sequences are SGHTA and FQGNSA. The CDR3 DNA follows: TGTGCCAGCACCGCCGCGGGCAGCACTGGGGCCAACGTCCTGACTTTC. This gives the protein CASTAAGSTGANVLTF.

The chain couples TRBV7-8 to TRBJ2-5; 7 bases are shared with TRBD2. The CDR3 covers 15 residues. With 5 bases clipped from V and 2 bases from J, the junction kept 8 bases outside the gene matches. CDR1 SGHVS and CDR2 FQNEAQ come from the germline V gene. The chain's CDR3 is CASSPLGGRQETQYF. DNA of the CDR3: TGTGCCAGCAGCCCCTTGGGGGGGAGACAAGAGACCCAGTACTTC.

J is TRBJ1-1 and V is TRBV29-1, with D maybe TRBD1 (6 bases). Per the germline V gene, CDR1 is SQVTM and CDR2 is ANQGSEA. The CDR3 is 15 residues long. V was cut by 6 bases and J by 1 base, with 18 bases left in between. In DNA form, the CDR3 reads TGCAGCGTACCCGCGCAGGGGTGGTCGAACACTGAAGCTTTCTTT. Encoded protein: CSVPAQGWSNTEAFF.

This clone was picked up one time. The chain recombines TRBV5-1 with TRBJ2-7; TRBD1 matches 10 bases. Per germline, CDR1 SGHRS and CDR2 YFSETQ. The J segment lost 6 bases and the V segment lost 4 bases, leaving 10 bases of the junction unmatched. The CDR3 extends over 15 amino acids. DNA for the CDR3: TGCGCCAGCAGCCTTATACCGGGACAGGGGCGCGAGCAGTACTTC. Translated: CASSLIPGQGREQYF.

The rearrangement links TRBV29-1 to TRBJ2-1, with D maybe TRBD2 (6 bases). Germline loops: CDR1 SQVTM, CDR2 ANQGSEA. The CDR3 loop spans 15 amino acids. Trimming shortened V by 5 bases and J by 8 bases, and 22 bases separated the two germline ends. The CDR3 coding sequence is TGCAGCGTTCCCACCCACCGGGACCCGGGGGATGAGCAGTTCTTC. Its protein product is CSVPTHRDPGDEQFF.

The V gene is TRBV5-1, the J gene TRBJ2-7; D call uncertain. The length of the CDR3 is 15 residues. Germline V gene data show CDR1 as SGHRS and CDR2 as YFSETQ. Trimming cost V 0 bases and J 0 bases, with 10 bases left between them. CDR3 sequence: CASSLEPVPSYEQYF. The CDR3, as DNA: TGCGCCAGCAGCTTGGAGCCAGTCCCCTCCTACGAGCAGTACTTC.

The chain employs TRBV7-3 and TRBJ2-5; 12 positions agree with TRBD2. The CDR3 totals 16 residues. Germline V gene data show CDR1 as SGHTA and CDR2 as FQGTGA. The junction had 7 bases not matched to a gene; V was cut back by 3 bases and J by 5 bases. The CDR3: CASSFSSGRGRETQYF. Written as DNA, the CDR3 is TGTGCCAGCAGCTTCTCTAGCGGGAGGGGTAGGGAGACCCAGTACTTC.